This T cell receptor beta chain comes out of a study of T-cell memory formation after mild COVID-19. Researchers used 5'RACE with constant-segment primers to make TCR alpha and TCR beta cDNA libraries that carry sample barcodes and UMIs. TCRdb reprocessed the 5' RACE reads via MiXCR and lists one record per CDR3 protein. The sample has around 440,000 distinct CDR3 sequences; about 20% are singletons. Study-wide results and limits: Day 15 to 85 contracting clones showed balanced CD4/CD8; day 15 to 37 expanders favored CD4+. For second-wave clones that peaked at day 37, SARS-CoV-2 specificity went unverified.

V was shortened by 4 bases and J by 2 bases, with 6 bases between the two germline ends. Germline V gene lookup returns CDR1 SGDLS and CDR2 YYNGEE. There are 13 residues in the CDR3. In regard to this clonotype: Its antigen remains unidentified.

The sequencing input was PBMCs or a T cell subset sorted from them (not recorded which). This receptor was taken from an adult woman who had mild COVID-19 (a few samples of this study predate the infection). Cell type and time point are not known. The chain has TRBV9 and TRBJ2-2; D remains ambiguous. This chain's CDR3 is CASSHSNTGELFF. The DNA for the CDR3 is TGTGCCAGCAGCCACAGCAACACCGGGGAGCTGTTTTTT.